A selection of T cell receptor beta chains follows, all from one sample in a study of quantifying T cell responses using KT2 cells. From the UMI-ligation and nested PCR reads, TCRdb called clonotypes with MiXCR, one entry per CDR3 protein. The data contain about 41,000 distinct CDR3 sequences, about a sixth of them seen just once; the ten biggest clones take up around two fifths. Sequenced: PBMCs spiked with cells of the T cell clone KT2. These receptor sequences come from a human donor. Each CDR3 is given with its conserved first and last residue. Fields, in order: V gene, J gene, D gene, clone size, CDR3 DNA, CDR3 protein. A D gene is named only where the DNA matches it firmly. A clone size is listed for some rows: how often the clone was seen (once, few, many), or a class if it is expanded.

TRBV13,TRBJ1-1,TRBD1,few,TGTGCCAGCAGCCTCAGGGGGCAGAACACTGAAGCTTTCTTT,CASSLRGQNTEAFF
TRBV10-1,TRBJ2-2,NA,few,TGCGCCAGCAGTGAGTCGAAGGGGGGACCCGGGGAGCTGTTTTTT,CASSESKGGPGELFF
TRBV20-1,TRBJ2-7,TRBD2,few,TGCAGTGCCACGGGACTAGCGGCCTACGAGCAGTACTTC,CSATGLAAYEQYF
TRBV10-1,TRBJ2-5,TRBD2,few,TGCGCCAGCAGTGAGTCGGACTCCGGTGGACTAGCGGAGACCCAGTACTTC,CASSESDSGGLAETQYF
TRBV9,TRBJ2-6,TRBD2,NA,TGTGCCAGCAGCGTGACTAGCGGGGGGGCCACGGGGGCCAAAGTCCTGACTTTC,CASSVTSGGATGAKVLTF
TRBV4-1,TRBJ2-7,TRBD1,few,TGCGCCAGCAGCCTCGGGACAGGGGGCTTGGGAGAGCAGTACTTC,CASSLGTGGLGEQYF
TRBV12-3/TRBV12-4,TRBJ2-6,TRBD1,few,TGTGCCAGCGGACAGGGGGCGCGTGGGGGTGGGGCCAACGTCCTGACTTTC,CASGQGARGGGANVLTF
TRBV2,TRBJ1-2,TRBD1,few,TGTGCCAGCAGGGACCGACAGGGAGTCCCTGATGGCTACACCTTC,CASRDRQGVPDGYTF
TRBV12-3/TRBV12-4,TRBJ1-5,NA,NA,TGTGCCAGCAGTTTACAGGTCACGGGGAATCAGCCCCAGCATTTT,CASSLQVTGNQPQHF
TRBV16,TRBJ1-5,NA,few,TGTGCCAGCAGCCAAGGGTTTGAGGGTGATCAGCCCCAGCATTTT,CASSQGFEGDQPQHF
TRBV10-3,TRBJ2-1,NA,NA,TGTGCCATCAGTGATAGGGACGTCGGGAATGAGCAGTTCTTC,CAISDRDVGNEQFF
TRBV7-9,TRBJ2-7,NA,NA,TGTGCCAGCAACGGGACGGACCCCTACGAGCAGTACTTC,CASNGTDPYEQYF
TRBV11-2,TRBJ1-1,NA,NA,TGTGCCAGCAGCTTAGGCCTCAGGGGCACTGAAGCTTTCTTT,CASSLGLRGTEAFF
TRBV7-2,TRBJ1-2,TRBD1,NA,TGTGCCAGCAGCCTTTCGGACAGGGGGCCCTATGGCTACAACTTC,CASSLSDRGPYGYNF
TRBV20-1,TRBJ2-1,TRBD1,NA,TGCAGTGCCAGGGACAGGCGTTACAATGAGCAGTTCTTC,CSARDRRYNEQFF
TRBV2,TRBJ2-7,NA,NA,TGTGCCAGCAGTGTGGGGGGGCTTAACGAGCAGTACTTC,CASSVGGLNEQYF
TRBV19,TRBJ2-6,NA,NA,TGTGCCAGTAGAGACAGACCCTCTGGGGCCAACGTCCTGACTTTC,CASRDRPSGANVLTF
TRBV20-1,TRBJ2-7,TRBD2,many,TGCAGTGCTAGAGCACGCGGGGGGTGGACCTACGAGCAGTACTTC,CSARARGGWTYEQYF
TRBV11-1,TRBJ2-1,TRBD2,NA,TGTGCCAGCAGGGGCGGGGGGGCCGGTGAGCAGTTCTTC,CASRGGGAGEQFF
TRBV20-1,TRBJ2-7,TRBD1,NA,TGCAGTGCTTATACAGGGGGCGGAACCTACGAGCAGTACTTC,CSAYTGGGTYEQYF
TRBV5-6,TRBJ1-1,NA,NA,TGTGCCAGCAGCCCTGGACTCGAGAACACTGAAGCTTTCTTT,CASSPGLENTEAFF
TRBV7-9,TRBJ1-1,TRBD1,few,TGTGCCAGCAGCTCGACAGGGAGGACTGAAGCTTTCTTT,CASSSTGRTEAFF
TRBV14,TRBJ2-1,NA,NA,TGTGCCAGCAGCCAAGAGAAGAGCACATACTCCTACAATGAGCAGTTCTTC,CASSQEKSTYSYNEQFF
TRBV20-1,TRBJ1-6,TRBD1,NA,TGCAGTGCTGAAACGACAGGGCTTGATAATTCACCCCTCCACTTT,CSAETTGLDNSPLHF
TRBV6-1,TRBJ1-4,TRBD1,few,TGTGCCAGCATCCCGGGACAGGGTAATGAAAAACTGTTTTTT,CASIPGQGNEKLFF
TRBV6-5,TRBJ1-1,NA,few,TGTGTCACCAGTCGAGCGAACACTGAAGCTTTCTTT,CVTSRANTEAFF
TRBV5-1,TRBJ2-1,NA,NA,TGCGCCAGCAGCTTGGCCGTTGGCAGAACCGCTGAGCAGTTCTTC,CASSLAVGRTAEQFF
TRBV12-3/TRBV12-4,TRBJ1-5,TRBD1,NA,TGTGCCAGCAGTTTAGGGACAGGGAGGGCGAATCAGCCCCAGCATTTT,CASSLGTGRANQPQHF
TRBV7-9,TRBJ1-1,NA,NA,TGTGCCAGCAGCTCGGGAGCGGGCCTCGTGGCTGAAGCTTTCTTT,CASSSGAGLVAEAFF
TRBV3-1,TRBJ1-5,NA,few,TGTGCCAGCAGCCACTCATGGGGGGGGGAGCCCCAGCATTTT,CASSHSWGGEPQHF